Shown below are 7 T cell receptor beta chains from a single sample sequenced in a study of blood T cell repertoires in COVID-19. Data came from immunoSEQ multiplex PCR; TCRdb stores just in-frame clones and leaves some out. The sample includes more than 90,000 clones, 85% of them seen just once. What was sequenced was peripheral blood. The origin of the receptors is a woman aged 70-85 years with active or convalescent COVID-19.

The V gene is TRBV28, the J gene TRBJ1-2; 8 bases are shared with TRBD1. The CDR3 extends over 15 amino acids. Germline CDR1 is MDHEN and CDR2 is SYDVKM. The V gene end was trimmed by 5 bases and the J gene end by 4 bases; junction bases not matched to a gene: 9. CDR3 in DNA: TGTGCCAGCAGTGTACAAACAGGGGGGGGCTATGGCTACACCTTC. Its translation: CASSVQTGGGYGYTF.

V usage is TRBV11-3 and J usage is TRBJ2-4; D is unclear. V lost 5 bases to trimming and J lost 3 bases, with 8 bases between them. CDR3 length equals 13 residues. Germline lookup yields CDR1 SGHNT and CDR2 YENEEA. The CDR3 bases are TGTGCCAGCAGCCCCCAGATCAAAAACATTCAGTACTTC. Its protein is CASSPQIKNIQYF.

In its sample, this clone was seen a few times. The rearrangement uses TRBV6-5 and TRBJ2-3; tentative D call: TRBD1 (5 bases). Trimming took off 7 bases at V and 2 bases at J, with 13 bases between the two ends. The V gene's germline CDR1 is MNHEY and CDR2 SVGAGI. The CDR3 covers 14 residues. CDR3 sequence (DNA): TGTGCCAGCAAATGGGGCAGACTCACAGATACGCAGTATTTT. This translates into CASKWGRLTDTQYF.

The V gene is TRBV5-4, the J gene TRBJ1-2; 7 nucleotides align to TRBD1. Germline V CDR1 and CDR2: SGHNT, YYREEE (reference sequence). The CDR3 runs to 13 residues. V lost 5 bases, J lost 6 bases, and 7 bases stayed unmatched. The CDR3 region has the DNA TGTGCCAGCAGATCCGGACAGGAGCATGGCTACACCTTC. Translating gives CASRSGQEHGYTF.

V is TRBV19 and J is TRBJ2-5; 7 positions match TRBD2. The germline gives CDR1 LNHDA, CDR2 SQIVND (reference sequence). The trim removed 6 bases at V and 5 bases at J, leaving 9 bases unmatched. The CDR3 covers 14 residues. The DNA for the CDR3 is TGTGCCAGTAGCCAGGGACCGCGGGGGGAGACCCAGTACTTC. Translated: CASSQGPRGETQYF.

The CDR3: CASSNSGARTGELFF. The DNA for the CDR3 is TGTGCCAGCAGCAATAGCGGGGCGCGCACCGGGGAGCTGTTTTTT. The V and J genes are TRBV5-4 and TRBJ2-2; 8 bases agree with TRBD2. V was pared by 4 bases and J by 4 bases, with 6 bases of the junction left unmatched. Germline loops: CDR1 SGHNT, CDR2 YYREEE (reference sequence). The CDR3 is made up of 15 amino acids.

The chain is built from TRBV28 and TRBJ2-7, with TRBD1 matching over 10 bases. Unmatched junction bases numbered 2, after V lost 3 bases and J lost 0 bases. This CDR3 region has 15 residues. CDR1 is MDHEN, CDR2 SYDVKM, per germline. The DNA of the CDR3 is TGTGCCAGCAGTTTGAGGACAGGGGGCTCCTACGAGCAGTACTTC. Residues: CASSLRTGGSYEQYF.